This TCR beta chain was documented in a study of PD-1 blockade in mismatch repair-deficient tumors (dated by TCRdb to the late 2010s). Study-wide context: The trial enrolled some 90 consecutive patients with approximately eleven mismatch repair-deficient cancer types between September 2013 and September 2016, all previously treated and progressing. Tumor-associated T cell clones in the peripheral blood of patients responding to PD-1 blockade were tracked using deep sequencing of TCR CDR3 regions. What the work shows at the level of the full study, not this receptor alone: Tumor-resident clones, often undetectable in blood before treatment, expanded rapidly after pembrolizumab and then contracted, generally before radiologic responses.

From the cysteine through the phenylalanine, the CDR3 covers 12 amino acids. Left in the record is the CDR3 DNA by itself, 36 bases read in frame from the first base. V and J are truncated by 5 bases and 4 bases respectively, leaving an intervening sequence of 7 bases. From the germline V gene (reference sequence), CDR1 is LNHNV and CDR2 is YYDKDF. The library was obtained by the immunoSEQ multiplex PCR assay. The source is immuneACCESS, and TCRdb retained only in-frame sequences with V and J called. Part of the clones is not carried over; for the studies checked, unresolved V genes explain less than half of this, and the remainder is unexplained. The sample table contains under 150,000 clones; only one count was recorded for more than 85% of them. Together, the top ten hold approximately 12% of the sample. With regard to this clone: The specificity of this receptor is unknown. No per-base quality is available; no much larger clone lies one base away.

Mismatch repair deficiency in every enrolled patient was established by polymerase chain reaction or immunohistochemistry. A few patients who responded to pembrolizumab therapy underwent TCR sequencing. In the phase II trial, pembrolizumab PD-1 blockade was tested prospectively in advanced mismatch repair-deficient cancers, no matter which tissue of origin the cancers came from. Peripheral blood T cell samples were gathered serially, both before PD-1 blockade started and at multiple time points afterward. The timing of each blood sample was reported as weeks after the first dose of pembrolizumab. Here the chain combines TRBV15 and TRBJ2-3, with the D gene not clear enough to name. This sequence originates from an adult with mismatch repair-deficient cancer. Sequenced here: peripheral blood, sampled 44 weeks after starting pembrolizumab. The DNA is as follows: TGTGCCACCAGCCGTCTTTCAGATACGCAGTATTTT. This is translated as CATSRLSDTQYF.